Sequencing of this T cell receptor (beta chain) was carried out in a study of T cells after yellow fever vaccination (dated by TCRdb to between 2018 and 2021). In terms of the full investigation: Using CD3, CD45RA, CCR7 and CD95 staining, memory subsets (EM, EMRA, CM and Tscm) were sorted on a BD FACS Aria III. The SMART-Seq v4 Ultra Low Input RNA kit was used to prepare libraries from fractions with low cell numbers. To follow T-cell clones before and after primary and booster YFV17D yellow fever vaccination, bulk TCR alpha and beta repertoires were sequenced over time. Two healthy male donors, one aged 18 to 30 and one aged 30 to 40 years, were included in the cohort. Blood was drawn at multiple timepoints before and after primary and secondary immunization, with bulk PBMC replicates and cell subsets isolated. Memory subsets were sorted on days 0, 15 and 45 and at 18 months after primary vaccination, and on days 0, 15 and 45 after the 30-year booster. On the study overall, not on this receptor specifically: A small fraction of clonotypes appeared in both the CD4 and CD8 compartments, likely as a result of convergent recombination. The study included only a couple of donors, which limits how far the findings can be generalized. After the booster, most of the clones that had expanded following primary vaccination were detected again (96% of CD4 and more than 85% of CD8), which suggests that memory was broadly maintained. In the sorted memory subsets on day 0, nearly all of the vaccine-responding clonotypes fell below detection. Compared with the primary T-cell response, the secondary T-cell response was faster but weaker, reaching its peak on day 5 rather than on day 15. FACS-sorted repertoires could contain abundant contaminating clonotypes from the bulk population, so computational filtering was required.

On this clonotype itself: No clone much larger than this one lies a single base away; base qualities are absent.

The treatment or condition label on this specimen signifies: live attenuated yellow fever vaccine strain. A standard Ficoll-Paque protocol was used to isolate PBMCs from peripheral blood. For sorted memory subsets, RNA extraction was done with the RNeasy Micro Kit. The CDR3 contains 15 residues, cysteine and phenylalanine counted. The DNA shown is the 45-base CDR3, in frame from base 1. The germline V and J ends show losses of 2 bases and 4 bases respectively, and no gene match explains 3 bases of the junction. The germline V gene yields MDHEN for CDR1 and SYDVKM for CDR2. The sequencer was an Illumina NovaSeq 6000. TCR cDNA was synthesized by 5'RACE template switching, which introduced a universal primer site and unique molecular identifiers. Priming of cDNA synthesis was performed from both the TCR alpha and TCR beta constant segments. Library amplification used two PCR steps, and the second PCR step added sample barcodes and sequencing adapters. Libraries were sequenced on Illumina HiSeq 2500 (2x100 bp) or NovaSeq (2x150 bp). Processing in the source paper ran as follows. MIGEC handled demultiplexing of reads and collapsing into UMI consensus sequences, while MiXCR performed V(D)J alignment. Vaccine-responding clonotypes were defined with edgeR using replicate PBMC samples, requiring FDR below 0.01 and a log2 fold change above 5 up to day 15. Each bulk clonotype received a CD4 or CD8 identity based on whether the sequenced CD4 or CD8 repertoire contained that clonotype at higher abundance. Clonotype frequencies in memory subsets were weighted by FACS-sorted cell numbers to estimate each clone's distribution across memory phenotypes. The raw public data were reprocessed by TCRdb itself: fastp quality trimming at Q25, MiXCR clonotype calling, in-frame beta chains only. Every entry covers one CDR3 protein and lists the most common genes and DNA from its rows. The V and J calls were not made by the authors but by TCRdb's processing. Counted in this sample were about 58,000 distinct CDR3 sequences; approximately 6% of them appeared once. About a third of the sample is held by the ten biggest clonotypes.

This sequence was found in a man aged 18-30 years who received the YFV17D yellow fever vaccine. The sequence is built from TRBV28 and TRBJ1-5, and 9 junctional nucleotides match TRBD1. This specimen was PBMCs, either bulk or a sorted T-cell subset (CD4+, CD8+, memory, or dextramer-sorted; not recorded which), taken on the day of the yellow fever booster vaccination. The CDR3 corresponds to CASSLEDRGNQPQHF. In nucleotide form, the sequence is TGTGCCAGCAGTTTAGAAGACAGGGGGAATCAGCCCCAGCATTTT. With all but the CDR3 taken from the reference TRBV28 and TRBJ1-5 genes, the full variable domain is: DVKVTQSSRYLVKRTGEKVFLECVQDMDHENMFWYRQDPGLGLRLIYFSYDVKMKEKGDIPEGYSVSREKKERFSLILESASTNQTSMYLCASSLEDRGNQPQHFGDGTRLSIL.